The following is a T cell receptor beta chain sequence with its context. Its specific antigen is unknown. The sample holds no much larger clone one base away, and base qualities are not on file. The donors were healthy, HIV-negative adults with no recently reported acute infections or vaccinations. All donors were Caucasian adults living in Nashville, Tennessee, USA. CD4+ T cells were enriched by magnetic negative selection; naive cells were then positively selected on CD45RA, and the negative fraction formed the memory subset. Blood was obtained by leukapheresis, after which PBMCs were separated by Ficoll-Histopaque density gradient centrifugation and cryopreserved in liquid nitrogen vapor phase. Analytical flow cytometry was used to check the purity and quantity of each magnetically sorted T cell population. Each sorted fraction had its genomic DNA isolated and then quantified by UV absorbance on a Nanodrop 2000c.

These data originate in a study of shared clonotypes between healthy human individuals (dated by TCRdb to the early 2020s). The study in broad terms: The cohort comprised two women and a few men aged 18 to 49 years. Per donor, three plates each were used for CD4 naive and CD4 memory, two for CD8 naive, and one for CD8 memory. To estimate repertoire size and how much clonotype sharing occurs between individuals, the study deeply sequenced the blood TCR repertoires of roughly 5 healthy adults. Different laboratories and diverse techniques were used to prepare libraries and sequence TCR repertoires, to increase sequencing depth and limit assay-specific biases. Between about 0.94 and 8.9 billion PBMCs per donor were obtained by leukapheresis. Results and caveats for the whole study, not just this receptor: Compared with non-shared clonotypes, clonotypes shared by all four sorted-subset donors had higher generation probabilities. Sharing across four donors was observed for approximately 4.6% of naive CD4, 3.5% of naive CD8, 2% to 2.5% of memory CD4, and around 0.4% of memory CD8 clonotypes. Sampling was restricted to blood, and TCR repertoires in tissue are likely to differ from TCR repertoires in blood. Based on pairwise subsampling, the degree of clonotype sharing among donors was expected to be affected by sequencing depth. Larger estimated clonotype richness was generally found for naive subsets than for memory subsets. Even with the large sequencing depth, rarefaction of the sorted-subset datasets indicated that sequencing was incomplete. The genetic and exposure-history diversity represented was limited by the small number of donors.

Using the deep immunoSEQ assay, multiplex PCR amplified TCR CDR3 regions from genomic DNA. Genomic DNA extracted from each cell subset was distributed evenly over all wells of several immunoSEQ 96-well plates, and each plate served as one replicate. For sorted subsets, each replicate PCR was loaded with approximately 190 ng genomic DNA, equivalent to roughly 30,000 T cell genomes. Purified libraries were measured with a Qubit 3.0 fluorometer, size-checked on a Bioanalyzer 2100, and measured again with the KAPA Library Quantification kit. A separate single-read 150-cycle Illumina NextSeq 550 flow cell was used to sequence each immunoSEQ 96-well plate. As for how the authors treated the data: The immunoSEQ output contained only junctional sequences without quality scores, so filtering could not match that applied to full-length reads. To assign V/J genes and CDR3, sequences were annotated using PyIR, a Python wrapper for IgBLAST v1.9, with IMGT germline references. Reads with weak V/J assignments (E-value above 1e-6), missing CDR3, stop codons, out-of-frame junctions, or ambiguous translated residues were removed. A V3J clonotype was defined by an identical inferred V gene, J gene, and CDR3 amino acid sequence. Percentage overlap between repertoires was calculated by dividing the number of shared unique clonotypes by the size of the smaller repertoire. RTK rarefaction, the Chao1 estimator, and Recon v2.1 estimates of unobserved clonotypes were used to assess repertoire richness. Generation probabilities for all TCRbeta clonotypes obtained by the gDNA method from a few donors were computed using OLGA. Held by TCRdb, this immuneACCESS table contains in-frame sequences only and omits some clones. Under half of the omission traces to an unresolved V gene where checked; the cause of the rest is unknown. V, J and clone size are taken as reported in that table, and D and trimming were inferred from the DNA itself. The sample table records millions of clones; roughly 93% of these occur just once. The leading ten clones occupy under 0.45% of the sample.

The germline ends are 18 bases apart after V is trimmed by 5 bases and J by 7 bases. Counted from cysteine to phenylalanine, this CDR3 has 14 amino acids. Only the CDR3 portion is preserved as DNA: 42 bases, with reading frame beginning at the first base. The germline V gene encodes CDR1 SGHVS and CDR2 FNYEAQ. The source is a man younger than 35 in good health. Some clones in this sample may be carry-over from other donors' samples. Material: naive CD4+ T cells from PBMCs. Per the publication, the cell subset or site label means: CD45RA+ positively selected. The rearrangement combines TRBV7-6 with TRBJ2-7, and TRBD2 may be the D gene, going by 6 matching bases. The sequenced DNA is TGTGCCAGCAGCCCCCAGGGCGGGGTCAGAGAGCAGTACTTC. Translated, this gives CASSPQGGVREQYF.